A single sample is the source of the 3 T cell receptor beta chains below, sequenced in a study of cytomegalovirus exposure and HLA in healthy donors. The study ran its PCR with 60 Vbeta and 13 Jbeta primers. Produced via immunoSEQ multiplex PCR; TCRdb's table is partial and in-frame only. The sample lists 75,000 to 95,000 clones; approximately 70% were seen once. Sequencing input: PBMCs. The receptors here all came from a man over 45 in good health and CMV-seronegative.

This chain uses TRBV2 with TRBJ2-7, with D possibly being TRBD1 (6 bases). CDR3 length equals 14 residues. The V end lost 1 base, the J end lost 4 bases, and 11 bases lay between the germline ends. CDR1 is SNHLY and CDR2 is FYNNEI in the germline V gene. The CDR3 region has the DNA TGTGCCAGCAGTGAAGTCAGGGGTCGGTACGAGCAGTACTTC. This codes for CASSEVRGRYEQYF.

The chain couples TRBV5-1 to TRBJ1-2, with 7 bases matching TRBD1. The CDR3 covers 14 residues. V lost 4 bases, J lost 7 bases, and 10 bases stayed unmatched. Germline V gene sequence: CDR1 SGHRS, CDR2 YFSETQ. CDR3 DNA: TGCGCCAGCAGCGGACGGACAGGACGTCTTGGCTACACCTTC. Its translation: CASSGRTGRLGYTF.

This rearrangement joins TRBV10-2 to TRBJ1-2; 7 bases line up with TRBD1. Germline CDR1 and CDR2: WSHSY and SAAADI. The V gene end was trimmed by 5 bases and the J gene end by 6 bases; junction bases not matched to a gene: 9. The CDR3 contains 14 residues. The CDR3 DNA follows: TGCGCCAGCAGTTCGCGACAGGGACCCAATGGCTACACCTTC. Translated, it gives CASSSRQGPNGYTF.